This record looks at one T cell receptor (beta chain) sequence and its context. This entry comes from a study of blood T cell repertoires in COVID-19. About the research overall: Sites in the United States, Italy and Spain provided acute and convalescent COVID-19 samples. Nucleic acid was either cDNA or gDNA, and it came from T cells, B-cell-depleted T cells, or PBMCs.

Germline CDR1 reads SGHTA; CDR2 reads FQGNSA. V shed 4 bases and J 9 bases; nucleotides not matched to a gene: 8. This CDR3 has 15 residues. Methods used by the authors: Reference gene primer amplification yielded estimated nucleated cell counts. TCRdb's copy holds only in-frame clones and misses some; the assay was immunoSEQ multiplex PCR. V, J and clone size reflect that table, while D and trimming were determined from the DNA. The repertoire has 120,000 to 150,000 clones, 80% to 90% of them found once; the top ten carry around 2.9%. The receptor was derived from a woman aged 55 to 70 with active COVID-19. Sample: peripheral blood. The chain carries TRBV7-2 and TRBJ2-1; the match to TRBD2 covers 11 bases. CDR3 in DNA: TGTGCCAGCAGCTCAACTAGCGGGAGTTTTAGTGAGCAGTTCTTC. Amino acids: CASSSTSGSFSEQFF.